These 8 T cell receptor beta chains were sequenced from one sample in a study of control samples from healthy donors and cancer patients. Here immunoSEQ multiplex PCR was the method, and the copy in TCRdb shows in-frame clones only, minus some. Among about 180,000 clones listed, roughly 89% were seen once. Sample: blood. Source of these receptors: a woman aged 45 to 65 in good health.

The chain is built from TRBV4-3 and TRBJ1-1; D unresolved. There are 14 residues in the CDR3. Germline CDR1 LGHNA, CDR2 YSLEER. V lost 2 bases and J lost 4, with 11 bases in between. CDR3 sequence: CASSQQEWGTEAFF. The DNA for the CDR3 is TGCGCCAGCAGCCAACAGGAGTGGGGCACTGAAGCTTTCTTT.

CDR3 sequence reads: CAWSVQRTGLYF. The CDR3 nucleotides read TGTGCCTGGAGTGTCCAAAGGACAGGGCTGTATTTT. The chain joins TRBV30 to TRBJ2-3, with 8 bases that match TRBD1. The CDR3 covers 12 residues. The V gene end was trimmed by 0 bases and the J gene end by 14 bases; junction bases not matched to a gene: 7. Germline CDR1 is GTSNPN and CDR2 is SVGIG (reference sequence).

The chain employs TRBV19 and TRBJ2-1; D may be TRBD1 (5 bases). The V gene's germline CDR1 is LNHDA and CDR2 SQIVND (reference sequence). The CDR3 covers 14 residues. The V gene lost 7 bases and the J gene lost 12 bases, with 22 bases spanning the gap. The CDR3 spells CASNHRTPNGVQFF. The CDR3 nucleotides are TGTGCCAGTAATCATCGGACACCTAATGGAGTGCAGTTCTTC.

This clone was observed a few times. Here the CDR3 DNA reads TGTGCCAGCAGCGTAGAAGCCAGGGGGCGGGGGAACACCGGGGAGCTGTTTTTT. This gives the protein CASSVEARGRGNTGELFF. The V gene is TRBV9, the J gene TRBJ2-2, with TRBD1 matching 8 bases. V lost 0 bases to trimming and J lost 1 base; unmatched junction nucleotides: 8. CDR1 is SGDLS, CDR2 YYNGEE, per germline. The CDR3 sequence is 18 residues long.

The chain joins TRBV18 to TRBJ2-4, with 7 bases lining up with TRBD1. CDR1 KGHSH and CDR2 LQKENI come from the germline V gene. Trimming at V came to 2 bases and at J to 6 bases, leaving 4 bases not matched to a gene. This CDR3 is 14 amino acids long. The CDR3, as DNA: TGTGCCAGCTCACCAACAGGGGTGGCAAACATTCAGTACTTC. It yields the protein CASSPTGVANIQYF.

This chain uses TRBV3-1 (or the pseudogene TRBV3-2) with TRBJ2-1; TRBD2 matches at 11 bases. Trimming took 1 base from V and 4 from J; bases not matched to a gene: 3. Germline CDR1 is LGHDT and CDR2 is YNNKEL (reference sequence). CDR3 length equals 16 residues. CDR3 in amino acids: CASSQGLAGGYNEQFF. CDR3 nucleotides: TGTGCCAGCAGCCAAGGTCTAGCGGGAGGATACAATGAGCAGTTCTTC.

The V call is TRBV10-3, the J call TRBJ2-7; 10 positions match TRBD1. The V segment lost 4 bases and the J segment 5 bases; nucleotides outside the gene matches: 5. There are 14 residues in the CDR3. CDR1 is ENHRY, CDR2 SYGVKD, per germline. DNA for the CDR3: TGTGCCATCAGTGGGGACAGGGGTAGGGACGAGCAGTACTTC. As protein: CAISGDRGRDEQYF.

The CDR3 nucleotides read TGTGCCAGCAGCGTAGGGATCTCGGGGAGGAGTTCACCCCTCCACTTT. This gives the protein CASSVGISGRSSPLHF. V gene TRBV9 combines with J gene TRBJ1-6; D unclear. V gave up 0 bases and J gave up 9 bases, with 16 bases separating them. This CDR3 region has 16 residues. Looked up from germline, CDR1 is SGDLS and CDR2 is YYNGEE.